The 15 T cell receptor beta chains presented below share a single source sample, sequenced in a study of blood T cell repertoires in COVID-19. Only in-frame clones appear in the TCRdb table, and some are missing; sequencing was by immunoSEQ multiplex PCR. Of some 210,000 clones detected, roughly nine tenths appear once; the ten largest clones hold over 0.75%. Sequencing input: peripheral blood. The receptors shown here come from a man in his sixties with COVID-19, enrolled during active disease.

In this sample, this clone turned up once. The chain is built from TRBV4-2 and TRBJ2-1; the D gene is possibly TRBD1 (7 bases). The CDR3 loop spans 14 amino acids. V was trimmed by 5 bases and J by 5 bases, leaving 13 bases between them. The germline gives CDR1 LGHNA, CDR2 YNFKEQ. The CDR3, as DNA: TGTGCCAGCAGCTCGGACAGGAGGGACAATGAGCAGTTCTTC. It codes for CASSSDRRDNEQFF.

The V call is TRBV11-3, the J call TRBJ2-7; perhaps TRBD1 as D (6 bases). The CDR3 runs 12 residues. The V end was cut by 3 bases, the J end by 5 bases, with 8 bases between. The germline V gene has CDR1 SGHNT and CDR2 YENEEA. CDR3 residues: CASSLGAHEQYF. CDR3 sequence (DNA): TGTGCCAGCAGCTTGGGGGCTCACGAGCAGTACTTC.

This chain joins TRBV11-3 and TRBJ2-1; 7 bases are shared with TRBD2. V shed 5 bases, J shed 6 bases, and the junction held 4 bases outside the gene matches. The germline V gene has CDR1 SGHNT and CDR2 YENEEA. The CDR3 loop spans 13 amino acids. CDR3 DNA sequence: TGTGCCAGCAGCCCCGGGACTACCAATGAGCAGTTCTTC. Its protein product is CASSPGTTNEQFF.

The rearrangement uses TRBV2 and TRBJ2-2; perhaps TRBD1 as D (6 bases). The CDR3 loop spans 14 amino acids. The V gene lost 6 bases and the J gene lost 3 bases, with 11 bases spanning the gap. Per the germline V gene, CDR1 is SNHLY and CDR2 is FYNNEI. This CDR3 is CASRHRDYTGELFF. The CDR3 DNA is TGTGCCAGCAGGCACAGGGATTACACCGGGGAGCTGTTTTTT.

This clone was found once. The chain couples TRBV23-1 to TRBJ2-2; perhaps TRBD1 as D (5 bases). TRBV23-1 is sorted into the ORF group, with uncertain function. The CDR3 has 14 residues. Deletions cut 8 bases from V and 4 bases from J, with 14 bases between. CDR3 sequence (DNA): TGCGCCAGCGGATTACAGGCTTCCACCGGGGAGCTGTTTTTT. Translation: CASGLQASTGELFF.

CDR3 coding DNA: TGTGCCAGCAGTCACCCTGAGAAGAACACTGAAGCTTTCTTT. This codes for CASSHPEKNTEAFF. This chain joins TRBV6-5 and TRBJ1-1, with D unresolved. CDR3 length equals 14 residues. Germline values: CDR1 MNHEY, CDR2 SVGAGI. The V gene lost 5 bases and the J gene lost 1 base, with 11 bases spanning the gap.

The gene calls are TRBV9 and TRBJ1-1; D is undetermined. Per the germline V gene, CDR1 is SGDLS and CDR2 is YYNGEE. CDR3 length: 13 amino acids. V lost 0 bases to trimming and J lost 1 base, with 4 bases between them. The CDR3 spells CASSVDRNTEAFF. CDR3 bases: TGTGCCAGCAGCGTAGACAGGAACACTGAAGCTTTCTTT.

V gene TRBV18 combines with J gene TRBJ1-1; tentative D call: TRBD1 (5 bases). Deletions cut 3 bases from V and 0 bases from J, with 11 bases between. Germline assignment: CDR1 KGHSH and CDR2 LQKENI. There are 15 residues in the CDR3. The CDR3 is CASSPAPTVNTEAFF. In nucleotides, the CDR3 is TGTGCCAGCTCACCCGCGCCGACAGTGAACACTGAAGCTTTCTTT.

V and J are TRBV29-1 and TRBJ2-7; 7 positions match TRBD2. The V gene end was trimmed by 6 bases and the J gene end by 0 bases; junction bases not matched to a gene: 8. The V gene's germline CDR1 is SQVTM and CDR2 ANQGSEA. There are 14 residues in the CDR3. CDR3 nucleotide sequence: TGCAGCGTCCCCAGCGGGGCAAGCTCCTACGAGCAGTACTTC. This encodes CSVPSGASSYEQYF.

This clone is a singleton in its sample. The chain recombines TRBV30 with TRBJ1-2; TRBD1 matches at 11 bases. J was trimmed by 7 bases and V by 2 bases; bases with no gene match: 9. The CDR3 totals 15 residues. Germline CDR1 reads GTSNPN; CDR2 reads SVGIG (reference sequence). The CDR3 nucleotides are TGTGCCTGGAGTCCCCGGGACAGGGGGTCTCGTGGCTACACCTTC. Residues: CAWSPRDRGSRGYTF.

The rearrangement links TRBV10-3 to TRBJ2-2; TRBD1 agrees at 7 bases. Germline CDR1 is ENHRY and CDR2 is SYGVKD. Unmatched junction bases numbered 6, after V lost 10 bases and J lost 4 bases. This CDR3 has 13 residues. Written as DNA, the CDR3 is TGTGCCACGACAGGGCTTAGCACCGGGGAGCTGTTTTTT. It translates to CATTGLSTGELFF.

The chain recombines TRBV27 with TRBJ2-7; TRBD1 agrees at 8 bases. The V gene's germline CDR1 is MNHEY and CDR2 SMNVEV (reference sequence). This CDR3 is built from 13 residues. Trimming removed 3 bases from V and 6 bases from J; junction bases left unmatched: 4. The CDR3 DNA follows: TGTGCCAGCAGTTTGTCCAGGGGGCTCGAGCAGTACTTC. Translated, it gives CASSLSRGLEQYF.

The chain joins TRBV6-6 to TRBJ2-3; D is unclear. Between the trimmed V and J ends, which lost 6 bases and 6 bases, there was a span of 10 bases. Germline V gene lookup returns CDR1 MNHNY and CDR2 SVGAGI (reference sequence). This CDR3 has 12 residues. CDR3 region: CASSTLGDTQYF. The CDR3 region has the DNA TGTGCCAGCAGCACCCTCGGTGATACGCAGTATTTT.

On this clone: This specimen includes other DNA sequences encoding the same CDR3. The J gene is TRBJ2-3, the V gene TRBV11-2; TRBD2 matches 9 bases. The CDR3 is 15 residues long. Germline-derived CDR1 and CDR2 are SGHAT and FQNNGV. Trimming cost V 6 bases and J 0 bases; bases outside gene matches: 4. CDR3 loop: CASSFSGSSTDTQYF. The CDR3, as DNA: TGTGCCAGCAGTTTTAGCGGGAGTAGCACAGATACGCAGTATTTT.

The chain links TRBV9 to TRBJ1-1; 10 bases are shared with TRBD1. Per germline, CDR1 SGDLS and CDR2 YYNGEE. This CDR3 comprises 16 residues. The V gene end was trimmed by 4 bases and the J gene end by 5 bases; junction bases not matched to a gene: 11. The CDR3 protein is CASSPRQGAQGTEAFF. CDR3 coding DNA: TGTGCCAGCAGCCCTCGACAGGGGGCGCAGGGGACTGAAGCTTTCTTT.